The 24 T cell receptor beta chains reported below all come from one sample, sequenced in a study of T cells after yellow fever vaccination. MiXCR, run by TCRdb on the 5' RACE reads, gives a single entry per CDR3 protein. The top ten hold 18% of the sample, which has approximately 350,000 distinct CDR3 sequences, around 10% seen once. The sample here was PBMCs, taken on the day of the first yellow fever vaccination. The origin of the receptors is a man between 18 and 29 years old who received the YFV17D yellow fever vaccine.

The chain joins TRBV12-3 or TRBV12-4 to TRBJ1-5; a possible D gene is TRBD1 (6 bases). The V end lost 7 bases, the J end lost 7 bases, and 20 bases lay between the germline ends. This CDR3 has 15 amino acids. CDR3 loop: CASTTRWGAGQPQHF. The CDR3 coding sequence is TGTGCCAGCACCACCCGTTGGGGGGCAGGCCAGCCCCAGCATTTT.

This clonotype was detected a few times. J is TRBJ2-1 and V is TRBV12-3 or TRBV12-4; D is possibly TRBD2 (5 bases). Trimming pared 7 bases from V and 6 bases from J, leaving 16 bases between. This CDR3 has 14 amino acids. In DNA form, the CDR3 reads TGTGCCAGCAACATGGACGGGGTACCCAATGAGCAGTTCTTC. This sequence encodes CASNMDGVPNEQFF.

This clonotype was counted a few times. The J gene is TRBJ2-3, the V gene TRBV3-1, with 9 bases lining up with TRBD1. J lost 2 bases, V lost 1 base, and 1 base had no gene match. The CDR3 covers 15 residues. Germline CDR1 is LGHDT and CDR2 is YNNKEL (reference sequence). This CDR3 is CASSQGTGDTDTQYF. The DNA of the CDR3 is TGTGCCAGCAGCCAAGGGACAGGGGACACAGATACGCAGTATTTT.

The V gene is TRBV12-3 or TRBV12-4, the J gene TRBJ1-6; no firm D call. Trimming shortened V by 3 bases and J by 7 bases, and 13 bases separated the two germline ends. CDR3 length equals 15 residues. CDR3 region: CASSLSGVRNSPLHF. In nucleotides, the CDR3 is TGTGCCAGCAGTTTGTCCGGGGTTCGGAATTCACCCCTCCACTTT.

V and J are TRBV5-6 and TRBJ1-2; D ambiguous. Per germline, CDR1 SGHDT and CDR2 YYEEEE. This CDR3 spans 11 amino acids. V was pared by 5 bases and J by 3 bases, with 5 bases between. In DNA, the CDR3 is TGTGCCAGCAGGAACTACTATGGCTACACCTTC. Amino acids: CASRNYYGYTF.

Note on this clonotype: Relative to the germline gene, one junction end is altered; a read error may explain this. The chain combines TRBV3-1 with TRBJ2-1; maybe TRBD2 (6 bases). CDR1 LGHDT and CDR2 YNNKEL come from the germline V gene (reference sequence). CDR3 length: 15 amino acids. The CDR3 spells CDSSQTLGTYNEQFF. DNA of the CDR3: TGTGACAGCAGCCAGACCCTAGGGACTTACAATGAGCAGTTCTTC.

The chain joins TRBV29-1 to TRBJ1-1; unclear D gene. Trimming pared 4 bases from V and 8 bases from J, leaving 8 bases between. Germline assignment: CDR1 SQVTM and CDR2 ANQGSEA. The CDR3 spans 10 residues. The CDR3 DNA is TGCAGCGTTGTAGGCAGCGAAGCTTTCTTT. Its translation is CSVVGSEAFF.

V and J are TRBV6-5 and TRBJ2-7; D is unclear. Germline values: CDR1 MNHEY, CDR2 SVGAGI. The CDR3 totals 18 residues. The ends were cut back, 2 bases at V and 7 bases at J, with 27 bases in the middle. The CDR3 region is CASSYQGRLPNRLREQYF. CDR3 coding DNA: TGTGCCAGCAGTTACCAAGGACGGCTTCCCAATAGACTGAGGGAGCAGTACTTC.

This clonotype was seen a handful of times. The chain links TRBV7-3 to TRBJ1-6; D is possibly TRBD1 (5 bases). CDR3 length: 15 residues. Germline V CDR1 and CDR2: SGHTA, FQGTGA. The V and J ends lost 0 bases and 10 bases respectively, with 13 bases between them. As DNA, the CDR3 is TGTGCCAGCAGCTTAACCCGGGCAAAGGGGTCACCCCTCCACTTT. Residues: CASSLTRAKGSPLHF.

The sample holds a few counts of this clonotype. This chain connects TRBV7-9 to TRBJ2-3; D might be TRBD1 or TRBD2, each matching 6 bases. CDR1 and CDR2 from the germline V gene are SEHNR and FQNEAQ (reference sequence). The CDR3 length is 16 residues. V gave up 5 bases and J gave up 3 bases, with 18 bases separating them. Written as DNA, the CDR3 is TGTGCCAGCAGCCGAAATGTCGGGGGCCTGACAGATACGCAGTATTTT. It translates to CASSRNVGGLTDTQYF.

This rearrangement joins TRBV12-3 or TRBV12-4 to TRBJ1-2; 7 nucleotides align to TRBD1. The CDR3 is 14 amino acids. V shed 6 bases and J 7 bases; nucleotides not matched to a gene: 11. This chain's CDR3 is CASSNYRGPGGYTF. CDR3 DNA sequence: TGTGCCAGCAGCAATTACAGGGGACCCGGTGGCTACACCTTC.

This clonotype was counted only a few times. V gene TRBV7-2 combines with J gene TRBJ2-5, with TRBD2 matching over 13 bases. V lost 5 bases, J lost 5 bases, and 8 bases stayed unmatched. Per germline, CDR1 SGHTA and CDR2 FQGNSA. The CDR3 extends over 16 amino acids. The CDR3 bases are TGTGCCAGCAGCCTGTGGACTAGCGGGGGATCGGAGACCCAGTACTTC. Protein: CASSLWTSGGSETQYF.

This rearrangement joins TRBV9 to TRBJ1-2; 8 bases agree with TRBD1. This CDR3 spans 15 amino acids. Germline V gene sequence: CDR1 SGDLS, CDR2 YYNGEE. J gave up 4 bases and V 0 bases, and 5 bases lay outside the gene matches. The CDR3 bases are TGTGCCAGCAGCGTAGATACGACAGGGGTCTATGGCTACACCTTC. This gives the protein CASSVDTTGVYGYTF.

This clonotype has just a few counts. The chain combines TRBV12-3 or TRBV12-4 with TRBJ2-1, with D unresolved. V lost 3 bases and J 9 bases, leaving 6 bases between the germline ends. The CDR3 extends over 11 amino acids. As DNA, the CDR3 is TGTGCCAGCAGTTTTACGGGTGAGCAGTTCTTC. This gives the protein CASSFTGEQFF.

The gene calls are TRBV15 and TRBJ1-5; D is ambiguous. The length of the CDR3 is 15 residues. V shed 3 bases and J shed 1 base, with 10 bases lying between them. Germline V gives CDR1 LNHNV, CDR2 YYDKDF (reference sequence). The CDR3 loop reads CATSRGTQSNQPQHF. For the CDR3, the DNA is TGTGCCACCAGCAGGGGCACACAGAGCAATCAGCCCCAGCATTTT.

The J gene is TRBJ2-3, the V gene TRBV4-1; D is unclear. Germline V gives CDR1 MGHRA, CDR2 YSYEKL. This CDR3 contains 13 residues. Between the trimmed V and J ends, which lost 0 bases and 11 bases, there was a span of 12 bases. The CDR3 protein is CASSQDRDRKQYF. In DNA, the CDR3 is TGCGCCAGCAGCCAAGATCGTGACCGAAAGCAGTATTTT.

This clonotype was recorded at least ten times. The chain joins TRBV7-9 to TRBJ1-1; perhaps TRBD1 as D (6 bases). With 4 bases removed from V and 4 bases from J, the gap between germline ends came to 16 bases. CDR3 length equals 15 residues. Germline values: CDR1 SEHNR, CDR2 FQNEAQ (reference sequence). The CDR3 spells CASSSRGSLVTEAFF. The CDR3 coding sequence is TGTGCCAGCAGCTCTAGGGGGTCCCTAGTCACTGAAGCTTTCTTT.

This clonotype was recorded at least ten times. The J gene is TRBJ2-1, the V gene TRBV5-1, with 8 positions matching TRBD2. The CDR3 totals 17 residues. CDR1 is SGHRS, CDR2 YFSETQ, per germline. With V trimmed by 2 bases and J by 3 bases, 10 bases remained unmatched. Written as DNA, the CDR3 is TGCGCCAGCAGCTTTCGAGATTCGGGGGGGGACTACAATGAGCAGTTCTTC. Translating it yields CASSFRDSGGDYNEQFF.

This clonotype was observed a few times. The chain's CDR3 is CSATAGPYNSPLHF. Here the CDR3 DNA reads TGCAGTGCCACCGCAGGACCTTATAATTCACCCCTCCACTTT. The rearrangement joins TRBV20-1 to TRBJ1-6; D ambiguous. The germline V gene has CDR1 DFQATT and CDR2 SNEGSKA (reference sequence). The CDR3 is 14 residues long. The V and J ends lost 6 bases and 4 bases respectively, with 13 bases between them.

The genes are TRBV6-1 and TRBJ2-3; the D call may be TRBD1 or TRBD2 (5 bases each). V lost 5 bases to trimming and J lost 0 bases, with 15 bases between them. The CDR3 is 16 amino acids. The germline V gene has CDR1 MNHNS and CDR2 SASEGT. In DNA, the CDR3 is TGTGCCAGCAGTATTCGGGGCTTAATCAGCACAGATACGCAGTATTTT. Its translation is CASSIRGLISTDTQYF.

This clonotype showed up just a few times. The chain uses TRBV4-2 and TRBJ1-4; 9 nucleotides agree with TRBD1. V shed 1 base and J 10 bases; nucleotides not matched to a gene: 4. The CDR3 loop spans 14 amino acids. Germline loops: CDR1 LGHNA, CDR2 YNFKEQ. The CDR3 reads CASSQGQGGGKLFF. The CDR3 DNA follows: TGTGCCAGCAGCCAAGGACAGGGGGGCGGAAAACTGTTTTTT.

The chain recombines TRBV5-6 with TRBJ2-7; D remains ambiguous. V was trimmed by 2 bases and J by 3 bases, leaving 12 bases between them. This CDR3 spans 14 amino acids. Germline loops: CDR1 SGHDT, CDR2 YYEEEE. For the CDR3, the DNA is TGTGCCAGCAGCTTAAATTTCCGGAACTACGAGCAGTACGTC. Translated: CASSLNFRNYEQYV.

The chain has TRBV6-5 and TRBJ2-7; D call uncertain. The CDR3 covers 15 residues. The germline CDR1 and CDR2 sequences are MNHEY and SVGAGI. The V end lost 0 bases, the J end lost 0 bases, and 9 bases lay between the germline ends. CDR3 sequence reads: CASSYSDHSSYEQYF. CDR3 coding DNA: TGTGCCAGCAGTTACTCTGACCATAGCTCCTACGAGCAGTACTTC.

A few counts support this clonotype. J is TRBJ2-3 and V is TRBV20-1, with TRBD1 matching over 11 bases. The CDR3 runs 15 residues. V trimming: 3 bases; J trimming: 4 bases; junction bases outside the gene matches: 6. CDR1 is DFQATT, CDR2 SNEGSKA, per germline (reference sequence). For the CDR3, the DNA is TGCAGTGCTAGCCGCCGGGACAGGGGGGCAGATACGCAGTATTTT. Translation: CSASRRDRGADTQYF.